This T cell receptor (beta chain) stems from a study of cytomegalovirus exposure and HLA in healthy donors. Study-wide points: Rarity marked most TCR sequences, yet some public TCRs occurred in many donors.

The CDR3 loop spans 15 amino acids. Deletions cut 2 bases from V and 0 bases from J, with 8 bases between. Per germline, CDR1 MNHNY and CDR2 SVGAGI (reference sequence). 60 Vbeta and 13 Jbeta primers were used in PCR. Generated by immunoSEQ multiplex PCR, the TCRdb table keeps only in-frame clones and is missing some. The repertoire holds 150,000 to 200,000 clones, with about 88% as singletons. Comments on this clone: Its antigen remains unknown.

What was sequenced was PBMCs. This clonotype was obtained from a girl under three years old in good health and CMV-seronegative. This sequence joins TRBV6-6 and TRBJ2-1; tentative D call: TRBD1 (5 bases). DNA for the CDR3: TGTGCCAGCAGTTACAGGGGTAGCTCCTACAATGAGCAGTTCTTC. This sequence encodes CASSYRGSSYNEQFF.